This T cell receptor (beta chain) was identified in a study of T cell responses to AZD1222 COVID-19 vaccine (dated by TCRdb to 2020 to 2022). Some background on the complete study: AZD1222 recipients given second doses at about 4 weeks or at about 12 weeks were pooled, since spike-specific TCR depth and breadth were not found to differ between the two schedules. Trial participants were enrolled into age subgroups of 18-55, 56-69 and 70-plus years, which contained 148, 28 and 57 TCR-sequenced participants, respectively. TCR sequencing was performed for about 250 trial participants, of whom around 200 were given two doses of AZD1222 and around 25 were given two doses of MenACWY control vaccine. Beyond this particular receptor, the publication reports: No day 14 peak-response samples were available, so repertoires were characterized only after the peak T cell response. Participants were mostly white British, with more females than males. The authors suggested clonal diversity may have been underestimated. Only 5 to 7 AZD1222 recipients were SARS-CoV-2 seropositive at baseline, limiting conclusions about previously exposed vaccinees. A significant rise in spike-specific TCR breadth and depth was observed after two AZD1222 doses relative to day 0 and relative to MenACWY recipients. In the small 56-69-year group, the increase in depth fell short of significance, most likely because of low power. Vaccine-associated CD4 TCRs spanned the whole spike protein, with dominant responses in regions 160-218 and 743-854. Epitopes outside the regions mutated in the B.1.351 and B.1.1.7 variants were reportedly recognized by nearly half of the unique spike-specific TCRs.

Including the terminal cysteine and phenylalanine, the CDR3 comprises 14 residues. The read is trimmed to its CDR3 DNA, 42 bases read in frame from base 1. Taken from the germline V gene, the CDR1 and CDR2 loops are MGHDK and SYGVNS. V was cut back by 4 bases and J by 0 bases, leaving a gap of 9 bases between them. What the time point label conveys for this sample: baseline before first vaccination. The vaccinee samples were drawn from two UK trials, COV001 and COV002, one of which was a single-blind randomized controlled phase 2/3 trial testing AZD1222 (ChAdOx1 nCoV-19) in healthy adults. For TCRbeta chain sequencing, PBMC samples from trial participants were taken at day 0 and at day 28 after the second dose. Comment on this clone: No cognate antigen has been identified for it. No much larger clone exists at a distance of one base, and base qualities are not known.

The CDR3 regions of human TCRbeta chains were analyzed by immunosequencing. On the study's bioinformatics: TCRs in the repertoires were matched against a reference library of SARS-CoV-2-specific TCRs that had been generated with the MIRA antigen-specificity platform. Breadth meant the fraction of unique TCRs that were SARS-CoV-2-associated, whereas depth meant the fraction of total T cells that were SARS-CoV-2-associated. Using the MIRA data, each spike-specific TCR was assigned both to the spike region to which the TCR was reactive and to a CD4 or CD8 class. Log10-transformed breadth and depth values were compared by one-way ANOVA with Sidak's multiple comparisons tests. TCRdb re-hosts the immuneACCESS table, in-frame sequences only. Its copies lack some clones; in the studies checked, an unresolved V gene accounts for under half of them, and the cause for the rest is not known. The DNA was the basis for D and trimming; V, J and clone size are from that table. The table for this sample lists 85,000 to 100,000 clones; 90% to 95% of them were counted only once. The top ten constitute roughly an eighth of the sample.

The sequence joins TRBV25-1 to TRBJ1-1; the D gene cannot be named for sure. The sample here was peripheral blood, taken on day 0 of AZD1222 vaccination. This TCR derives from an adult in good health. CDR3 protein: CASSARTLNTEAFF. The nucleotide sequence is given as TGTGCCAGCAGTGCCCGAACTTTGAACACTGAAGCTTTCTTT.